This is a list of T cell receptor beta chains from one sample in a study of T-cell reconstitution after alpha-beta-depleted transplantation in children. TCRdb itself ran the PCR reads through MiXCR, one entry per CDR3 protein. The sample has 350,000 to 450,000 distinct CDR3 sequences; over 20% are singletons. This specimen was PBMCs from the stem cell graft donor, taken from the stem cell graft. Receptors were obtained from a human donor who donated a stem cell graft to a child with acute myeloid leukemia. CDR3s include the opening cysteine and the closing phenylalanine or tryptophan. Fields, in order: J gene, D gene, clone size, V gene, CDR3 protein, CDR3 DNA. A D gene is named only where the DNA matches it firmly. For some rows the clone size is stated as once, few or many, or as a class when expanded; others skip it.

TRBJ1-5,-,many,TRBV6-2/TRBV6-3,CASTWGSGQPQHF,TGTGCCAGCACCTGGGGTTCAGGGCAGCCCCAGCATTTT
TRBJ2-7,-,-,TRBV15,CATSSSATTLRQYF,TGTGCCACCAGCAGCTCGGCTACTACCCTTCGGCAGTACTTC
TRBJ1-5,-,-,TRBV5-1,CASSLDGFRSNQPQHF,TGCGCCAGCAGCTTGGACGGCTTTCGGAGCAATCAGCCCCAGCATTTT
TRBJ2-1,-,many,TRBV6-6,CASSLEDYNEQFF,TGTGCCAGCAGCCTGGAGGACTACAATGAGCAGTTCTTC
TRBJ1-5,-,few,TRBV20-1,CSARDSRGKPQHF,TGCAGTGCTAGAGATTCAAGGGGGAAGCCCCAGCATTTT
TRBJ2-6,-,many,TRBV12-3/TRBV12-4,CASSFAGANVLTF,TGTGCCAGCAGTTTTGCTGGGGCCAACGTCCTGACTTTC
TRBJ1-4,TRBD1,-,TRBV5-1,CASSWTGDTEKLFF,TGCGCCAGCAGCTGGACAGGGGATACCGAAAAACTGTTTTTT
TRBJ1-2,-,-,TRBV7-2,CASSPLTSNYGYTF,TGTGCCAGCAGCCCTTTGACATCCAACTATGGCTACACCTTC
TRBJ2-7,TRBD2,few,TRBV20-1,CSPGTSGFSYEQYF,TGCAGTCCTGGGACTAGCGGGTTCTCCTACGAGCAGTACTTC
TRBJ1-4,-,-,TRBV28,CASSSVKKGGEKLFF,TGTGCCAGCAGTTCGGTTAAGAAGGGTGGTGAAAAACTGTTTTTT
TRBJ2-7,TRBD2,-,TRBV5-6,CASSFLAGSSYEQYF,TGTGCCAGCAGCTTCCTAGCGGGGAGCTCCTACGAGCAGTACTTC
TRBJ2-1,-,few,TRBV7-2,CASSGGRLTYNEQFF,TGTGCCAGCAGCGGGGGGAGATTGACCTACAATGAGCAGTTCTTC
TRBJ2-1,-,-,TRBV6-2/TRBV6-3,CASCSLADYNEQFF,TGTGCCAGCTGCTCCTTAGCGGATTACAATGAGCAGTTCTTC
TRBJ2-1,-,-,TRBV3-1,CASSRAGYNEQFF,TGTGCCAGCTCTAGGGCTGGATACAATGAGCAGTTCTTC
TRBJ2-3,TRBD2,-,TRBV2,CASSEKGLAGRPDTQYF,TGTGCCAGCAGTGAAAAGGGACTAGCGGGACGACCAGATACGCAGTATTTT
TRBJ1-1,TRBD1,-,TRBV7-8,CASSLQGGPHAEAFF,TGTGCCAGCAGCTTACAGGGGGGGCCACACGCTGAAGCTTTCTTT
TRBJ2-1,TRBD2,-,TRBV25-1,CASSENSGRAGNEQFF,TGTGCCAGCAGTGAGAATAGCGGGAGGGCCGGGAATGAGCAGTTCTTC
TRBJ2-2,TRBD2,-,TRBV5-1,CASSGLAGPTGELFF,TGCGCCAGCAGCGGTCTAGCGGGACCCACCGGGGAGCTGTTTTTT
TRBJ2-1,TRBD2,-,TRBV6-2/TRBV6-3,CASSYGAGGPNDEQFF,TGTGCCAGCAGTTACGGAGCGGGAGGGCCGAACGATGAGCAGTTCTTC
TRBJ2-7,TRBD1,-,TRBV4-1,CASSQDKYGQGAYEQYF,TGCGCCAGCAGCCAAGATAAATATGGACAGGGGGCCTACGAGCAGTACTTC
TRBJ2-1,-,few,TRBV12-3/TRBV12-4,CASSLGSESPYNEQFF,TGTGCCAGCAGTTTAGGGTCTGAAAGTCCTTACAATGAGCAGTTCTTC
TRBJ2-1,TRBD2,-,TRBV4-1,CASSQDPGLEASEQFF,TGCGCCAGCAGCCAAGATCCCGGACTAGAGGCTAGTGAGCAGTTCTTC
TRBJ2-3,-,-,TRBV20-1,CSATGTFTDTQYF,TGCAGTGCTACTGGGACTTTCACAGATACGCAGTATTTT
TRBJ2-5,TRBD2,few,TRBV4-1,CASSQDPRTSGGQETQYF,TGCGCCAGCAGCCAAGATCCCCGGACTAGCGGGGGACAAGAGACCCAGTACTTC
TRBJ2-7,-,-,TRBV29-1,CSVVAQTYEQYF,TGCAGCGTTGTGGCACAGACCTACGAGCAGTACTTC
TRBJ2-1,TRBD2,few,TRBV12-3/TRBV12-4,CASSRLANEQFF,TGTGCCAGCAGTCGACTAGCAAATGAGCAGTTCTTC
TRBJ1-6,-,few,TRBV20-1,CSAHRDGNNSPLHF,TGCAGTGCTCATCGGGACGGCAATAATTCACCCCTCCACTTT
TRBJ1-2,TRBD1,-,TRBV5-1,CASSLGGTGTYGYTF,TGCGCCAGCAGCCTAGGGGGGACAGGAACCTATGGCTACACCTTC
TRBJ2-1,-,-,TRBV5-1,CASSLGWREQFF,TGCGCCAGCAGCTTGGGCTGGAGGGAGCAGTTCTTC
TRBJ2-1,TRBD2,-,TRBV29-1,CSVERGTRGFYNEQFF,TGCAGCGTTGAAAGGGGGACTAGGGGTTTTTACAATGAGCAGTTCTTC
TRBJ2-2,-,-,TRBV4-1,CASRILDSGGAGELFF,TGCGCCAGCAGAATACTAGACTCGGGCGGGGCCGGGGAGCTGTTTTTT
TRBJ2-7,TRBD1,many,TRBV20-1,CSAITTGATHYGEQYF,TGCAGTGCTATAACCACAGGGGCTACCCACTACGGGGAGCAGTACTTC
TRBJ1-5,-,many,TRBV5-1,CASSLSGDLSNQPQHF,TGCGCCAGCAGCTTGTCAGGGGACCTTAGCAATCAGCCCCAGCATTTT
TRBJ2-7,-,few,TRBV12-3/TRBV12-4,CASSSASETYEQYF,TGTGCCAGCAGTTCTGCTAGCGAAACCTACGAGCAGTACTTC
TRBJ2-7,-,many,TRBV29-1,CSVWTASSYYEQYF,TGCAGCGTTTGGACGGCTAGCTCGTACTACGAGCAGTACTTC
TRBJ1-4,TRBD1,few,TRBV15,CATSREETGVFEKLFF,TGTGCCACCAGCAGAGAGGAGACAGGGGTTTTCGAAAAACTGTTTTTT
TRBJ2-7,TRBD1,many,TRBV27,CASSLRGTASYEQYF,TGTGCCAGCAGTTTAAGGGGGACAGCCTCCTACGAGCAGTACTTC
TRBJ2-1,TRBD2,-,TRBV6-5,CASSYLLAGGPGDEQFF,TGTGCCAGCAGTTACCTACTAGCGGGAGGGCCTGGGGATGAGCAGTTCTTC
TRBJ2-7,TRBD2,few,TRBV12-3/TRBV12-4,CASSKIRGLAGGPYEQYF,TGTGCCAGCAGTAAAATAAGAGGGCTAGCGGGAGGACCCTACGAGCAGTACTTC
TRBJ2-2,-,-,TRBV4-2,CASSRVVGAEELFF,TGTGCCAGCAGCCGAGTTGTTGGGGCGGAGGAGCTGTTTTTT
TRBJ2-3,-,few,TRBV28,CASSSGGGTDTQYF,TGTGCCAGCAGTTCCGGGGGAGGCACAGATACGCAGTATTTT
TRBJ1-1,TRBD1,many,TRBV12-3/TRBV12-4,CASSLGRDRESSAFF,TGTGCCAGCAGTTTAGGCCGGGACAGGGAGAGTTCAGCTTTCTTT
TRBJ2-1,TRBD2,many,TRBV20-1,CSARVSSGRAWNEQFF,TGCAGTGCTAGAGTTTCTAGCGGGAGGGCCTGGAATGAGCAGTTCTTC
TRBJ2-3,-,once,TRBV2,CASSEALLLGTSTDTQYF,TGTGCCAGCAGTGAAGCGCTTCTTCTGGGAACTAGCACAGATACGCAGTATTTT